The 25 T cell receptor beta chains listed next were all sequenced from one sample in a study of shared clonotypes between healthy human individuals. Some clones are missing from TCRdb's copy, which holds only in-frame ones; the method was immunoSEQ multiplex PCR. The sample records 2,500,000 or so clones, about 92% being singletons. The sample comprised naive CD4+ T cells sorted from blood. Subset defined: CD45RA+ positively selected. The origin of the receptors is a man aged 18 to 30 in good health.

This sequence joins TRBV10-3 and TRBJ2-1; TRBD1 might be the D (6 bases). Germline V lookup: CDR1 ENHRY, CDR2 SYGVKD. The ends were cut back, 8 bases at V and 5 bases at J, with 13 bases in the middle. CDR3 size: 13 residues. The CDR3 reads CAISLDRNNEQFF. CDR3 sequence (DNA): TGTGCCATCTCACTCGACAGGAACAATGAGCAGTTCTTC.

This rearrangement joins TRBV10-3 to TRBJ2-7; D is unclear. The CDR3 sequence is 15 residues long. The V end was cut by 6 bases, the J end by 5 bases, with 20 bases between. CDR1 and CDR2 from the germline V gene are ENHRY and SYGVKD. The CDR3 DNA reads TGTGCCATCAGCGTTTACAGTTGGGCTGCTGACGAGCAGTACTTC. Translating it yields CAISVYSWAADEQYF.

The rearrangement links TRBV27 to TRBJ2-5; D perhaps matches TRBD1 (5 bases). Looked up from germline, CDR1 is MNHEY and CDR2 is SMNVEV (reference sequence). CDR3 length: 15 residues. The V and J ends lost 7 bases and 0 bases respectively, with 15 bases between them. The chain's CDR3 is CASNSRPGHQETQYF. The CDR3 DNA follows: TGTGCCAGCAACTCACGACCAGGGCACCAAGAGACCCAGTACTTC.

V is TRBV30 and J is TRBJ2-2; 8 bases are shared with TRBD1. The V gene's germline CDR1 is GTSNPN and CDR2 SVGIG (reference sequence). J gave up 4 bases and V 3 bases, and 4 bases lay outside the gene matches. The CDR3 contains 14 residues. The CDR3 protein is CAWRGTGSTGELFF. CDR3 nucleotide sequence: TGTGCCTGGAGGGGGACAGGCTCCACCGGGGAGCTGTTTTTT.

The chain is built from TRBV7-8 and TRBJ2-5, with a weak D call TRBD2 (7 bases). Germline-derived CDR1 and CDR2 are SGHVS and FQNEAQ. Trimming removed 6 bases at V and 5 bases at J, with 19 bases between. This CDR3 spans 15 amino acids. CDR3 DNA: TGTGCCAGCAGTCTAGGGGGGGGCGCGACCGAGACCCAGTACTTC. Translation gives CASSLGGGATETQYF.

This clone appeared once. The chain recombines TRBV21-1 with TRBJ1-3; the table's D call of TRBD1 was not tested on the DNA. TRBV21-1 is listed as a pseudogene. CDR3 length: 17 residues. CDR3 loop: CASSKGDSGISGNTIYF. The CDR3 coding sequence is TGTGCCAGCAGCAAAGGGGACAGTGGCATCTCTGGAAACACCATATATTTT.

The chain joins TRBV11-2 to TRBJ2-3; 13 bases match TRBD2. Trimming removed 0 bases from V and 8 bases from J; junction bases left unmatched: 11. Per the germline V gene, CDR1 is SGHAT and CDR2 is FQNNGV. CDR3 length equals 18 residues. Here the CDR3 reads CASSLDGTGTSGAGTQYF. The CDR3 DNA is TGTGCCAGCAGCTTAGATGGGACCGGGACTAGCGGGGCTGGTACGCAGTATTTT.

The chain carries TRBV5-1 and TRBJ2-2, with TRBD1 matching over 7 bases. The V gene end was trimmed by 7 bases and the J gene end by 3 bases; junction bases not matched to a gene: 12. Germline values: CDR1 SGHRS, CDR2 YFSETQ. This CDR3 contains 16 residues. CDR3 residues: CASSMIPQGDTGELFF. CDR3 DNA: TGCGCCAGCTCTATGATTCCTCAGGGGGACACCGGGGAGCTGTTTTTT.

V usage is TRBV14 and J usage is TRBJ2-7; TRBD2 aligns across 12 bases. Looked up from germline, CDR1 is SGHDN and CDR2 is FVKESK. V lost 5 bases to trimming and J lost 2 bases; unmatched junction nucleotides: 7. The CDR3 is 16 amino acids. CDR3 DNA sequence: TGTGCCAGCAGCGCCCGACTAGCGGGGGCTACCTACGAGCAGTACTTC. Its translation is CASSARLAGATYEQYF.

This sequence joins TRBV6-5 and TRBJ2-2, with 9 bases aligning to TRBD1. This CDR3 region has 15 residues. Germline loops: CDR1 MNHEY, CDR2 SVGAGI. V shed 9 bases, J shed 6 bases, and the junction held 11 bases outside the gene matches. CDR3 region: CASQRTGGSAGELFF. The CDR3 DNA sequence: TGTGCCAGTCAACGAACAGGGGGCTCGGCCGGGGAGCTGTTTTTT.

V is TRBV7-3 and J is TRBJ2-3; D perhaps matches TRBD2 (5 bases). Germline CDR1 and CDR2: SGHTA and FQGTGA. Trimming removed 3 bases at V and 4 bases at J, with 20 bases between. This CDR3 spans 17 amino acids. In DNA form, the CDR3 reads TGTGCCAGCAGCTTCGAGACTACAAAAATAACCGCAGATACGCAGTATTTT. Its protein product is CASSFETTKITADTQYF.

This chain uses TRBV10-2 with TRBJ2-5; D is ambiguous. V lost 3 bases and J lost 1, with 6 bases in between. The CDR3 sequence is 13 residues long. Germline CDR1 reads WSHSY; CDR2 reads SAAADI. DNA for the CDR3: TGCGCCAGCAGTGACCGGGTCCAAGAGACCCAGTACTTC. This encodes CASSDRVQETQYF.

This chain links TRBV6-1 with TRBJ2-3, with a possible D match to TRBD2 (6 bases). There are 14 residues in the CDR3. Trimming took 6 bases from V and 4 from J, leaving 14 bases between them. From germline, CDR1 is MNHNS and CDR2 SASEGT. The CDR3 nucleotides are TGTGCCAGCAGAGTGGAGGGGTCCGCAGATACGCAGTATTTT. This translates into CASRVEGSADTQYF.

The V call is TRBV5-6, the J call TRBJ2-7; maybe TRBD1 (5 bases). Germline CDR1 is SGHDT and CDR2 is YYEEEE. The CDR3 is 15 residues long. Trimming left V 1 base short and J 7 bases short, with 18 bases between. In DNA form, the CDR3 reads TGTGCCAGCAGCTTGATTGCCGGTGGGGCGAATGAGCAGTACTTC. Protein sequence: CASSLIAGGANEQYF.

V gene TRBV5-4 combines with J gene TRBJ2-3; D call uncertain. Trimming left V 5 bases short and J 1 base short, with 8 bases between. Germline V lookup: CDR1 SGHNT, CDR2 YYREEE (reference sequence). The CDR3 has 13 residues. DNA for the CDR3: TGTGCCAGCAGTAACACAGGCACAGATACGCAGTATTTT. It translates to CASSNTGTDTQYF. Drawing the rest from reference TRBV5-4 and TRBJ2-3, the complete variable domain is ETGVTQSPTHLIKTRGQQVTLRCSSQSGHNTVSWYQQALGQGPQFIFQYYREEENGRGNFPPRFSGLQFPNYSSELNVNALELDDSALYLCASSNTGTDTQYFGPGTRLTVL.

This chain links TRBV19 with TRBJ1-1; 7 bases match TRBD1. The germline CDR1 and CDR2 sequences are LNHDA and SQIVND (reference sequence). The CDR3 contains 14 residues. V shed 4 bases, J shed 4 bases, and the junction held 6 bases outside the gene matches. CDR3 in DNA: TGTGCCAGTAGTACCGCGACAGGGCGCACTGAAGCTTTCTTT. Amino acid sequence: CASSTATGRTEAFF. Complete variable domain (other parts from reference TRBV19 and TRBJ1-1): DGGITQSPKYLFRKEGQNVTLSCEQNLNHDAMYWYRQDPGQGLRLIYYSQIVNDFQKGDIAEGYSVSREKKESFPLTVTSAQKNPTAFYLCASSTATGRTEAFFGQGTRLTVV.

CDR3 residues: CASSLDAGKAAGELFF. The CDR3 DNA reads as TGTGCCAGCAGCTTAGATGCGGGGAAAGCAGCCGGGGAGCTGTTTTTT. The rearrangement joins TRBV7-8 to TRBJ2-2; tentatively, D is TRBD2 (6 bases). Trimming removed 1 base from V and 6 bases from J, with 15 bases in between. The germline CDR1 and CDR2 sequences are SGHVS and FQNEAQ. The CDR3 consists of 16 residues.

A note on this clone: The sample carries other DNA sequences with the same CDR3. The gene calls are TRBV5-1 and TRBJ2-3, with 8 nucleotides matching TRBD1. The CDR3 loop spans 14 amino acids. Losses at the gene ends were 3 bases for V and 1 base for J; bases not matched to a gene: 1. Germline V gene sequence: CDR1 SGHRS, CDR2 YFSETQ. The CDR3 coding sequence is TGCGCCAGCAGCTCGGACAGGGGCACAGATACGCAGTATTTT. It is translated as CASSSDRGTDTQYF.

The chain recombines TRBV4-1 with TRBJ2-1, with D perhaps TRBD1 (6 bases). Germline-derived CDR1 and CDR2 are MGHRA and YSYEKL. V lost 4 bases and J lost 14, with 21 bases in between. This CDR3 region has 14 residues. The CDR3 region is CASSPSIRQASEFF. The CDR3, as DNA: TGCGCCAGCAGCCCGAGCATTAGACAGGCGTCCGAGTTCTTC.

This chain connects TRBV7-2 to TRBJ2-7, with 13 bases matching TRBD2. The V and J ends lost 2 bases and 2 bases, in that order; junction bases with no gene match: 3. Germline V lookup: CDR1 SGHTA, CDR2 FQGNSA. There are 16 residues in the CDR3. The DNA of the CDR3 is TGTGCCAGCAGCTTAATTGGGACTAGCGGGACCTACGAGCAGTACTTC. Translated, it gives CASSLIGTSGTYEQYF.

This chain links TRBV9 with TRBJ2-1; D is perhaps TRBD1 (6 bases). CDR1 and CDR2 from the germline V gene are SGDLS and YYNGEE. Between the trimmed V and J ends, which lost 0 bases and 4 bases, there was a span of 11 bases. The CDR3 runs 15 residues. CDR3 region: CASSVDLQGYNEQFF. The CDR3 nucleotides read TGTGCCAGCAGCGTAGATTTACAGGGTTACAATGAGCAGTTCTTC.

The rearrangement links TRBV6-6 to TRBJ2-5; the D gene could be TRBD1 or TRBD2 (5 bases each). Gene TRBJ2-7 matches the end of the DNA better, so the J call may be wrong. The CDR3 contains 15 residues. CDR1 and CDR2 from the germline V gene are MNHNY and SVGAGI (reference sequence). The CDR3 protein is CASSYSGVQTYEQYF. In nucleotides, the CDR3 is TGTGCCAGCAGTTACTCGGGGGTGCAAACCTACGAGCAGTACTTC.

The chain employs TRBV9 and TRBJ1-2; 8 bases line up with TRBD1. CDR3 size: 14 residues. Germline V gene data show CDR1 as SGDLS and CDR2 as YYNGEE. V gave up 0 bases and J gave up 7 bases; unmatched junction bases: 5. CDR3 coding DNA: TGTGCCAGCAGCGTAGGGGCAGGGGGCTTTGGCTACACCTTC. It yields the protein CASSVGAGGFGYTF.

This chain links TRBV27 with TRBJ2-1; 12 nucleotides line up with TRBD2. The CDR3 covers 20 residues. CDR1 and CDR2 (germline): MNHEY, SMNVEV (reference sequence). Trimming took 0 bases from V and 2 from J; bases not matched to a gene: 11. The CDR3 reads CASSLSQLIASGRAYNEQFF. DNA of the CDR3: TGTGCCAGCAGTTTATCTCAACTGATAGCTAGCGGGAGGGCCTACAATGAGCAGTTCTTC.

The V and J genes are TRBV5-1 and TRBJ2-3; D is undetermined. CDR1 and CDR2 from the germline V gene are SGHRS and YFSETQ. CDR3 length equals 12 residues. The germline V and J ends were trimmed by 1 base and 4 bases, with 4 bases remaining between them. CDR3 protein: CASSLTSDTQYF. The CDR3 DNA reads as TGCGCCAGCAGCTTGACGTCAGATACGCAGTATTTT.